This T cell receptor (beta chain) was sequenced for a study of blood T cell repertoires in COVID-19. Study-wide background: Acute and convalescent COVID-19 specimens originated in the United States, Italy and Spain. The cDNA or gDNA used as material had been derived from T cells, B-cell-depleted T cells, or PBMCs.

Original data processing: By means of reference gene primer amplification, nucleated cell counts were estimated. The method was immunoSEQ multiplex PCR; TCRdb's version includes in-frame clones alone and lacks a portion of them. V, J and clone size were drawn from that table, and D and trimming were deduced from the DNA. The sample yields approximately 27,000 clones, around 83% seen once. The sequence came from a human donor in a cohort sampled during active COVID-19. Sequencing was carried out using peripheral blood.

This chain's CDR3 is CASNKPREQYF. As DNA, the CDR3 is TGTGCCAGCAACAAACCGCGGGAGCAGTACTTC. V is TRBV6-5 and J is TRBJ2-7; D is ambiguous. CDR3 size: 11 residues. Trimming cost V 7 bases and J 7 bases, with 11 bases left between them. Germline V gene sequence: CDR1 MNHEY, CDR2 SVGAGI.